A selection of T cell receptor beta chains follows, all from one sample in a study of metastatic and nonmetastatic thyroid tumors. MiXCR reprocessed the PCR reads for TCRdb. The sample lists 30,000 or so clones; just under 25% were seen once. The sample taken for sequencing was blood. The receptor set was obtained from a female donor with papillary thyroid cancer or a benign thyroid nodule (not recorded which). Some clones in this sample may be carry-over from other donors' samples. Both conserved end residues are part of each CDR3. The D gene is left open where the match is weak. Clone size is stated in some rows and not others, as once, few, many or a class when expanded.

size: .
J: TRBJ1-1
D: .
length: 16
V: TRBV10-2
CDR3: CATGSGTSQGWSEAFF
DNA: TGCGCCACCGGCTCCGGGACAAGCCAGGGTTGGTCTGAAGCTTTCTTT

size: few
J: TRBJ1-5
D: .
length: 16
V: TRBV28
CDR3: CASRGDWGRVNQPQHF
DNA: TGTGCCAGCAGGGGGGATTGGGGAAGGGTCAATCAGCCCCAGCATTTT

size: many
J: TRBJ1-3
D: .
length: 14
V: TRBV2
CDR3: CASSQSTSGNTIYF
DNA: TGTGCCAGCAGTCAGTCGACCTCTGGAAACACCATATATTTT

size: many
J: TRBJ2-5
D: TRBD2
length: 13
V: TRBV19
CDR3: CASTVAGVETQYF
DNA: TGTGCCAGTACCGTAGCGGGAGTTGAGACCCAGTACTTC

size: medium-sized
J: TRBJ2-1
D: .
length: 16
V: TRBV6-6
CDR3: CASSYSPRQAYNEQFF
DNA: TGTGCCAGCAGTTATTCGCCGAGACAGGCGTACAATGAGCAGTTCTTC

size: .
J: TRBJ2-5
D: TRBD2
length: 17
V: TRBV3-1
CDR3: CASSRPGESGSLETQYF
DNA: TGTGCCAGCAGCCGTCCTGGTGAAAGCGGGAGCTTAGAGACCCAGTACTTC

size: .
J: TRBJ1-6
D: TRBD1
length: 14
V: TRBV30
CDR3: CAWSAGGASSPLHF
DNA: TGTGCCTGGAGTGCAGGGGGCGCGAGTTCACCCCTCCACTTT

size: many
J: TRBJ1-4
D: .
length: 15
V: TRBV5-1
CDR3: CASTGQPATNEKLFF
DNA: TGCGCCAGCACAGGACAGCCAGCAACTAATGAAAAACTGTTTTTT

size: medium-sized
J: TRBJ2-7
D: .
length: 12
V: TRBV6-1
CDR3: CASRQNDYEQYF
DNA: TGTGCCAGCAGGCAAAACGACTACGAGCAGTACTTC

size: many
J: TRBJ2-1
D: TRBD2
length: 16
V: TRBV5-4
CDR3: CASSLGTSGRTNEQFF
DNA: TGTGCCAGCAGCTTGGGCACTAGCGGGAGGACAAATGAGCAGTTCTTC

size: few
J: TRBJ2-1
D: TRBD2
length: 15
V: TRBV6-1
CDR3: CASLVAAGGSYEQFF
DNA: TGTGCCAGCCTGGTCGCGGCGGGAGGAAGCTATGAGCAGTTCTTC

size: many
J: TRBJ2-5
D: .
length: 15
V: TRBV20-1
CDR3: CSARDQADHQETQYF
DNA: TGCAGTGCTAGAGATCAGGCGGACCACCAAGAGACCCAGTACTTC

size: many
J: TRBJ1-5
D: .
length: 13
V: TRBV4-1
CDR3: CASSQEFNQPQHF
DNA: TGCGCCAGCAGCCAGGAGTTCAATCAGCCCCAGCATTTT

size: many
J: TRBJ1-3
D: .
length: 14
V: TRBV7-6
CDR3: CASSPIGSGNTIYF
DNA: TGTGCCAGCAGCCCCATTGGCTCTGGAAACACCATATATTTT

size: .
J: TRBJ2-7
D: .
length: 12
V: TRBV28
CDR3: CASSRIAYEQYF
DNA: TGTGCCAGCAGTAGGATAGCCTACGAGCAGTACTTC

size: .
J: TRBJ2-1
D: .
length: 15
V: TRBV20-1
CDR3: CSDRARQVVWNEQFF
DNA: TGCAGTGATAGAGCGCGACAGGTAGTCTGGAATGAGCAGTTCTTC

size: few
J: TRBJ2-2
D: .
length: 15
V: TRBV6-1
CDR3: CASIRASCRTVELFF
DNA: TGTGCCAGCATCCGGGCTAGCTGCCGGACCGTGGAGCTGTTTTTT

size: many
J: TRBJ2-3
D: TRBD2
length: 14
V: TRBV20-1
CDR3: CSAKTSGGSDTQYF
DNA: TGCAGTGCGAAAACTAGCGGGGGTTCGGATACGCAGTATTTT

size: many
J: TRBJ2-6
D: .
length: 14
V: TRBV20-1
CDR3: CSARAGTKSNVLTF
DNA: TGCAGTGCGAGAGCCGGGACAAAGTCCAACGTCCTGACTTTC

size: many
J: TRBJ1-2
D: .
length: 14
V: TRBV6-6
CDR3: CASSYREINYGYTF
DNA: TGTGCCAGCAGTTACAGGGAAATCAACTACGGCTACACCTTC

size: many
J: TRBJ1-2
D: .
length: 15
V: TRBV5-1
CDR3: CASSLTLPPADGYTF
DNA: TGCGCCAGCAGCTTGACCCTCCCACCTGCCGATGGCTACACCTTC

size: .
J: TRBJ1-6
D: TRBD1
length: 14
V: TRBV20-1
CDR3: CSASDTRDSSPLHF
DNA: TGCAGTGCTAGCGATACCAGGGACAGCTCACCCCTCCACTTT

size: many
J: TRBJ1-6
D: .
length: 13
V: TRBV28
CDR3: CASTGLLASPLHF
DNA: TGTGCCAGCACCGGACTGCTTGCATCACCCCTCCACTTT

size: many
J: TRBJ2-2
D: .
length: 14
V: TRBV7-3
CDR3: CASSLEANTGELFF
DNA: TGTGCCAGCAGCTTAGAGGCTAACACCGGGGAGCTGTTTTTT

size: .
J: TRBJ2-3
D: TRBD2
length: 16
V: TRBV5-1
CDR3: CASSLGGTRGADTQYF
DNA: TGCGCCAGCAGCTTGGGGGGGACTAGAGGCGCAGATACGCAGTATTTT